This T cell receptor beta chain was recorded in a study of blood T cell repertoires in COVID-19. Only in-frame clones appear in the TCRdb table, and some are missing; sequencing was by immunoSEQ multiplex PCR. The repertoire holds about 200,000 clones, with under 90% as singletons. The sequence was collected from a woman between 40 and 50 years old with active or convalescent COVID-19. The sample taken for sequencing was peripheral blood.

The CDR3 reads CATSTGSAGEKLFF. CDR3 nucleotides: TGTGCCACCAGCACAGGGTCCGCAGGGGAAAAACTGTTTTTT. This rearrangement joins TRBV24-1 to TRBJ1-4, with D possibly being TRBD1 (6 bases). V was clipped by 7 bases and J by 8 bases, with 16 bases between them. This CDR3 region has 14 residues. Per germline, CDR1 KGHDR and CDR2 SFDVKD.